The present TCR beta chain was sequenced within a study of blood T cells in healthy people across ages. Remarks on this clonotype: Its specificity is not known.

Through a sample-barcoded 5' primer and a J-beta primer mix, a second PCR was run for 7 to 11 cycles. From the 5' RACE reads, TCRdb called clonotypes with MiXCR, one entry per CDR3 protein. The table includes around 690,000 distinct CDR3 sequences, 58% detected once. Findings and limits, study-wide: Possibly confounding the expanded clonotype changes was the fact that donor CMV status was unknown. Long-lived donors exceeded aged donors in naive CD4+ cells and diversity.

Ranging in age from about 6 to 95, the donors were healthy Caucasian individuals from Russia. V gave up 5 bases and J gave up 4 bases, with 14 bases separating them. Germline V gene sequence: CDR1 PRHDT, CDR2 FYEKMQ (reference sequence). CDR3 length equals 14 residues. The sequence was obtained from a man in his sixties in good health. Sequenced: blood. The V call is TRBV13, the J call TRBJ1-2; D is unresolved. The CDR3 sequence is CASSPRGRGYGYTF. The CDR3, as DNA: TGTGCCAGCAGCCCGAGAGGCCGGGGCTATGGCTACACCTTC.